The sequence of this T cell receptor beta chain was determined in a study of shared clonotypes between healthy human individuals. Broader study findings: A reduction in generation probabilities was seen for non-shared clonotypes relative to those shared by all four donors.

Details on this clone: Its antigen remains unknown.

The study drew all its donors from Caucasian adults living in Nashville, Tennessee. The authors distributed each subset's genomic DNA evenly over several immunoSEQ plates. Profiled with immunoSEQ multiplex PCR; TCRdb holds only in-frame clones, not every one. Among about 2.3 million clones, 85% to 95% were seen once, and the ten largest hold roughly 0.34%. This TCR derives from a man younger than 30 in good health. Some clones in this sample may be carry-over from other donors' samples. Sequenced material: naive CD4+ T cells from PBMCs. Subset indicated: CD45RA+ positively selected.

The CDR3 region has the DNA TGCGCCAGCAGCTTGGGGAGGGGAGAAGGGGAGCAGTACTTC. Translation gives CASSLGRGEGEQYF. The chain is built from TRBV5-1 and TRBJ2-7; TRBD2 might be the D (6 bases). V lost 0 bases, J lost 7 bases, and 14 bases lay in between. CDR3 length: 14 amino acids. CDR1 and CDR2 (germline): SGHRS, YFSETQ.